This TCR beta chain derives from a study of blood T cell repertoires in COVID-19. This table comes from immunoSEQ multiplex PCR, and its TCRdb copy is limited to in-frame clones, with some not included. This sample has about 310,000 clones; about nine tenths occur once, and the top ten carry 1%. The sequence came from a middle-aged man with active or convalescent COVID-19. Sequenced sample: peripheral blood.

The chain's CDR3 is CASMLGRDTGELFF. CDR3 DNA: TGTGCCAGCATGCTAGGGAGGGACACCGGGGAGCTGTTTTTT. This rearrangement joins TRBV27 to TRBJ2-2, with 7 bases identical to TRBD2. This CDR3 is built from 14 residues. Germline CDR1 MNHEY, CDR2 SMNVEV (reference sequence). V trimming: 7 bases; J trimming: 3 bases; junction bases outside the gene matches: 5.